This TCR beta chain was captured by sequencing in a study of a mutant IDH1 vaccine in newly diagnosed glioma. Looking at the study overall: The patients were given eight vaccinations, one each in weeks 1, 3, 5, 7, 11, 15, 19 and 23. Beginning 4-6 weeks after radiotherapy alone, or with temozolomide cycles, vaccination took place.

Time point given: week 11, during vaccination. Vaccinated patients received 300 ug of mutant IDH1 20-mer peptide per dose, with topical imiquimod. Germline CDR1 MNHNS, CDR2 SASEGT. J was trimmed by 0 bases and V by 4 bases; bases with no gene match: 0. The CDR3 extends over 16 amino acids. This clone occurred a few times. The target antigen is unknown. Study-level findings and limits: Pseudoprogression apparently lacked any relation to changes in top peripheral T cell clonotypes. In about 94% of patients, immune responses induced by the vaccine occurred.

The method was immunoSEQ multiplex PCR; TCRdb's version includes in-frame clones alone and lacks a portion of them. The sample holds 25,000 to 35,000 clones, 90% seen once. The V and J genes are TRBV6-1 and TRBJ2-6; TRBD2 agrees at 10 bases. This sequence originates from a man aged 18 to 30 with glioma. The material sequenced was PBMCs, taken from a glioma patient whose treatment included an IDH1 peptide vaccine. CDR3 sequence: CASSGLAGSGANVLTF. In DNA form, the CDR3 reads TGTGCCAGCAGTGGACTAGCGGGCTCTGGGGCCAACGTCCTGACTTTC.